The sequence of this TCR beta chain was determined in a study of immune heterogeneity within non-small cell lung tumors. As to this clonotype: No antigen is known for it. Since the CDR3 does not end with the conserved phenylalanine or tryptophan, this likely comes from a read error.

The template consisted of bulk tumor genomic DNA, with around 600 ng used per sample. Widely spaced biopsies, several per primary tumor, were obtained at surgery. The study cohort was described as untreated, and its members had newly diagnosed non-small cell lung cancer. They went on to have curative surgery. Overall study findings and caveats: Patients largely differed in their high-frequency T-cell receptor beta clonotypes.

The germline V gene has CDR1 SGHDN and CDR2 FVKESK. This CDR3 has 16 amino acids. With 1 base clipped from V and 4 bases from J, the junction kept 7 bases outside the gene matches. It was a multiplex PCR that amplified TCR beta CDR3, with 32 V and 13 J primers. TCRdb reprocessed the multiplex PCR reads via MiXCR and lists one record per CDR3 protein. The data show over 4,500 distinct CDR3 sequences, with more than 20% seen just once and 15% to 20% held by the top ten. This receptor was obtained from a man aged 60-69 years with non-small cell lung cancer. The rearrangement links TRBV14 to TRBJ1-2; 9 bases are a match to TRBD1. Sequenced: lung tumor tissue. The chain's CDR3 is CASSQGGTGTGYGYTI. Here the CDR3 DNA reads TGTGCCAGCAGCCAAGGTGGGACAGGGACTGGCTATGGCTACACCATC.